The present T cell receptor beta chain was sequenced within a study of blood T cell repertoires in COVID-19. On the study more broadly: The cDNA or gDNA used as material had been derived from T cells, B-cell-depleted T cells, or PBMCs.

Authors' methods: Amplification from reference gene primers served as the basis for estimated nucleated cell counts. Sequencing used immunoSEQ multiplex PCR; TCRdb keeps in-frame clones, though not all of them. That table supplies the V and J calls and clone size; D and trimming were determined from the DNA. The sample holds about 59,000 clones, around 73% seen once. Germline CDR1 SGHNT, CDR2 YYREEE (reference sequence). The germline V and J ends were trimmed by 3 bases and 3 bases, with 8 bases remaining between them. The CDR3 extends over 13 amino acids. The gene calls are TRBV5-4 and TRBJ2-3; D possibly corresponds to TRBD1 (5 bases). Sequencing was done on a sample of peripheral blood. The TCR was taken from a man older than 75 with acute or convalescent COVID-19. In nucleotides, the CDR3 is TGTGCCAGCAGCTGGGCAGGGACAGATACGCAGTATTTT. Translation gives CASSWAGTDTQYF. The whole variable domain, filled in from reference TRBV5-4 and TRBJ2-3, reads ETGVTQSPTHLIKTRGQQVTLRCSSQSGHNTVSWYQQALGQGPQFIFQYYREEENGRGNFPPRFSGLQFPNYSSELNVNALELDDSALYLCASSWAGTDTQYFGPGTRLTVL.